Below are 28 T cell receptor beta chains sequenced from a single sample in a study of T-cell memory formation after mild COVID-19. In TCRdb, the 5' RACE reads were re-called with MiXCR into one record per CDR3 protein. The repertoire has about 150,000 distinct CDR3 sequences, approximately 21% of them found once; the top ten carry over 2%. Sequencing was done on a sample of PBMCs or a T cell subset sorted from them (not recorded which). The receptors were sampled from an adult woman who had mild COVID-19 (a few samples of this study predate the infection). Cell type and time point are not known.

The table lists this clonotype with many counts. This chain links TRBV3-1 with TRBJ2-7, with 8 bases identical to TRBD1. The germline CDR1 and CDR2 sequences are LGHDT and YNNKEL (reference sequence). The CDR3 totals 16 residues. Trimming at V came to 0 bases and at J to 4 bases, leaving 8 bases not matched to a gene. The CDR3 spells CASSQDMSGGLYEQYF. The CDR3 DNA follows: TGTGCCAGCAGCCAAGATATGTCAGGGGGCTTGTACGAGCAGTACTTC.

The V call is TRBV5-5, the J call TRBJ2-1, with D unclear. The CDR3 extends over 13 amino acids. The V gene lost 2 bases and the J gene lost 8 bases, with 11 bases spanning the gap. CDR1 is SGHKS, CDR2 YYEKEE, per germline (reference sequence). CDR3 protein: CASSFRRSDEQFF. The CDR3 DNA reads as TGTGCCAGCAGCTTTCGCCGCTCCGATGAGCAGTTCTTC.

The table lists this clonotype with a few counts. The J gene is TRBJ2-3, the V gene TRBV29-1; D ambiguous. The CDR3 has 11 amino acids. Germline CDR1 SQVTM, CDR2 ANQGSEA. V gave up 7 bases and J gave up 4 bases, with 9 bases separating them. The CDR3 sequence is CSDQFADTQYF. In DNA, the CDR3 is TGCAGCGATCAGTTCGCAGATACGCAGTATTTT.

This clonotype was counted between two and nine times. V usage is TRBV18 and J usage is TRBJ2-7; 9 nucleotides match TRBD1. Trimming cost V 3 bases and J 6 bases; bases outside gene matches: 6. CDR3 length equals 14 residues. Per the germline V gene, CDR1 is KGHSH and CDR2 is LQKENI. CDR3 residues: CASSPGQGIGEQYF. The CDR3 DNA follows: TGTGCCAGCTCACCGGGACAGGGTATCGGCGAGCAGTACTTC.

This clonotype was seen only a few times. The chain couples TRBV9 to TRBJ2-3, with 7 bases identical to TRBD2. The length of the CDR3 is 16 residues. Per the germline V gene, CDR1 is SGDLS and CDR2 is YYNGEE. Losses at the gene ends were 0 bases for V and 2 bases for J; bases not matched to a gene: 6. CDR3 protein: CASSVVAGAVTDTQYF. The CDR3 DNA sequence: TGTGCCAGCAGCGTAGTCGCGGGAGCCGTCACAGATACGCAGTATTTT. Together with reference TRBV9 and TRBJ2-3, the CDR3 gives the full variable domain: DSGVTQTPKHLITATGQRVTLRCSPRSGDLSVYWYQQSLDQGLQFLIQYYNGEERAKGNILERFSAQQFPDLHSELNLSSLELGDSALYFCASSVVAGAVTDTQYFGPGTRLTVL.

This chain uses TRBV9 with TRBJ2-2, with D possibly being TRBD2 (7 bases). Per the germline V gene, CDR1 is SGDLS and CDR2 is YYNGEE. Trimming stripped 7 bases from V and 6 bases from J, with 22 bases between. The length of the CDR3 is 16 residues. CDR3 loop: CASGGAGATVAGELFF. The CDR3 DNA is TGTGCCAGCGGAGGGGCGGGGGCCACTGTCGCCGGGGAGCTGTTTTTT.

This chain's CDR3 is CASSMNSGGTDTQYF. CDR3 in DNA: TGTGCCAGTAGTATGAATAGCGGGGGCACAGATACGCAGTATTTT. The chain combines TRBV19 with TRBJ2-3, with 8 bases lining up with TRBD2. The CDR3 totals 15 residues. Germline V gene lookup returns CDR1 LNHDA and CDR2 SQIVND (reference sequence). V trimming: 3 bases; J trimming: 1 base; junction bases outside the gene matches: 3. The entire variable domain, with the rest obtained from reference TRBV19 and TRBJ2-3, is as follows: DGGITQSPKYLFRKEGQNVTLSCEQNLNHDAMYWYRQDPGQGLRLIYYSQIVNDFQKGDIAEGYSVSREKKESFPLTVTSAQKNPTAFYLCASSMNSGGTDTQYFGPGTRLTVL.

The chain is built from TRBV20-1 and TRBJ2-1; 15 positions agree with TRBD2. Germline CDR1 is DFQATT and CDR2 is SNEGSKA (reference sequence). The V gene end was trimmed by 5 bases and the J gene end by 0 bases; junction bases not matched to a gene: 11. This CDR3 has 19 residues. CDR3 in amino acids: CSAAAGTSGRSSSYNEQFF. The CDR3 DNA reads TGCAGTGCTGCTGCCGGGACTAGCGGGAGGTCCAGCTCCTACAATGAGCAGTTCTTC.

This clonotype was detected a few times. This chain joins TRBV7-9 and TRBJ1-2; D is ambiguous. Germline CDR1 SEHNR, CDR2 FQNEAQ (reference sequence). The CDR3 runs 15 residues. The V end lost 1 base, the J end lost 4 bases, and 13 bases lay between the germline ends. CDR3 amino acids: CASSLGESGSYGYTF. DNA of the CDR3: TGTGCCAGCAGCTTAGGGGAGTCCGGCTCCTATGGCTACACCTTC.

This chain connects TRBV5-1 to TRBJ2-1; unclear D gene. V lost 1 base and J 4 bases, leaving 6 bases between the germline ends. The CDR3 is 13 residues long. Per the germline V gene, CDR1 is SGHRS and CDR2 is YFSETQ. The CDR3 DNA reads TGCGCCAGCAGCTTGTTTCCGTACAATGAGCAGTTCTTC. This sequence encodes CASSLFPYNEQFF. Full variable domain (remainder filled in from reference TRBV5-1 and TRBJ2-1): KAGVTQTPRYLIKTRGQQVTLSCSPISGHRSVSWYQQTPGQGLQFLFEYFSETQRNKGNFPGRFSGRQFSNSRSEMNVSTLELGDSALYLCASSLFPYNEQFFGPGTRLTVL.

This chain joins TRBV4-3 and TRBJ2-2; D unclear. V shed 2 bases and J shed 8 bases, with 12 bases lying between them. Germline CDR1 and CDR2: LGHNA and YSLEER. CDR3 size: 14 residues. The CDR3 spells CASSQRRFGGELFF. The CDR3 region has the DNA TGCGCCAGCAGCCAACGGAGATTTGGAGGGGAGCTGTTTTTT.

This clonotype has at least ten counts. The chain has TRBV20-1 and TRBJ2-1; TRBD1 agrees at 7 bases. The trim removed 4 bases at V and 10 bases at J, leaving 4 bases unmatched. This CDR3 is 11 amino acids long. Germline V gene data show CDR1 as DFQATT and CDR2 as SNEGSKA (reference sequence). CDR3: CSANRGWEQFF. The CDR3 DNA is TGCAGTGCTAACAGGGGATGGGAGCAGTTCTTC.

This clonotype was found a few times. The chain uses TRBV20-1 and TRBJ1-1, with D possibly TRBD1 on 6 matching bases. Germline V gene data show CDR1 as DFQATT and CDR2 as SNEGSKA (reference sequence). The CDR3 spans 14 residues. The V end was cut by 6 bases, the J end by 4 bases, with 18 bases between. CDR3 coding DNA: TGCAGTGCAGACCAGGGGCGTCCGTTCACTGAAGCTTTCTTT. Its protein is CSADQGRPFTEAFF.

The chain couples TRBV10-3 to TRBJ2-3; no clear D. The V and J ends lost 0 bases and 3 bases respectively, with 10 bases between them. The CDR3 sequence is 15 residues long. CDR1 is ENHRY and CDR2 is SYGVKD in the germline V gene. For the CDR3, the DNA is TGTGCCATCAGTGAGTCCGTCGCACGGACAGATACGCAGTATTTT. The encoded protein is CAISESVARTDTQYF.

This chain connects TRBV27 to TRBJ1-1; unclear D gene. This CDR3 region has 13 residues. Trimming took off 6 bases at V and 4 bases at J, with 12 bases between the two ends. Germline loops: CDR1 MNHEY, CDR2 SMNVEV (reference sequence). The CDR3 reads CASSPLLRTEAFF. In DNA form, the CDR3 reads TGTGCCAGCAGCCCGCTTTTACGCACTGAAGCTTTCTTT.

This chain uses TRBV6-5 with TRBJ1-1, with D possibly being TRBD1 (6 bases). This CDR3 comprises 14 residues. Trimming stripped 0 bases from V and 4 bases from J, with 9 bases between. Germline V gene data show CDR1 as MNHEY and CDR2 as SVGAGI. Written as DNA, the CDR3 is TGTGCCAGCAGTTACTCCAGAGGGGGCACTGAAGCTTTCTTT. Its translation is CASSYSRGGTEAFF.

The J gene is TRBJ2-5, the V gene TRBV20-1; a possible D gene is TRBD2 (6 bases). Trimming removed 0 bases from V and 5 bases from J, with 16 bases in between. The CDR3 contains 15 residues. The germline CDR1 and CDR2 sequences are DFQATT and SNEGSKA (reference sequence). This chain's CDR3 is CSARDFVGGGETQYF. CDR3 nucleotides: TGCAGTGCTAGAGATTTTGTGGGAGGAGGGGAGACCCAGTACTTC.

In its sample, this clonotype was seen a few times. J is TRBJ2-1 and V is TRBV7-2; TRBD2 might be the D (6 bases). CDR1 and CDR2 (germline): SGHTA, FQGNSA. The CDR3 length is 15 residues. Trimming removed 3 bases at V and 7 bases at J, with 16 bases between. This CDR3 is CASSFGDSPRNEQFF. The CDR3 bases are TGTGCCAGCAGCTTCGGGGACTCCCCTCGGAATGAGCAGTTCTTC.

The chain is built from TRBV29-1 and TRBJ2-7; 13 bases match TRBD2. V gave up 0 bases and J gave up 5 bases; unmatched junction bases: 4. In germline, CDR1 is SQVTM, CDR2 ANQGSEA. The CDR3 contains 15 residues. Here the CDR3 DNA reads TGCAGCGTTGAAGAATGGACTAGCGGGGGAGACGAGCAGTACTTC. Its translation is CSVEEWTSGGDEQYF.

The gene calls are TRBV29-1 and TRBJ2-3; 7 positions match TRBD2. This CDR3 spans 14 amino acids. V lost 6 bases to trimming and J lost 6 bases; unmatched junction nucleotides: 12. CDR1 and CDR2 from the germline V gene are SQVTM and ANQGSEA. For the CDR3, the DNA is TGCAGCGTCAGCCGACTAGCCGCGTTGGATACGCAGTATTTT. Its translation is CSVSRLAALDTQYF.

The chain joins TRBV6-2 or TRBV6-3 to TRBJ2-1, with 9 bases aligning to TRBD2. This CDR3 comprises 15 residues. Trimming removed 1 base from V and 5 bases from J; junction bases left unmatched: 3. Germline V lookup: CDR1 MNHEY, CDR2 SVGEGT. For the CDR3, the DNA is TGTGCCAGCAGTTACTTAGCGGGAGACGACAATGAGCAGTTCTTC. Its translation is CASSYLAGDDNEQFF.

This clonotype came up a few times. The chain combines TRBV2 with TRBJ1-1, with 8 bases that match TRBD1. Germline CDR1 is SNHLY and CDR2 is FYNNEI. The CDR3 is 16 amino acids. Losses at the gene ends were 7 bases for V and 0 bases for J; bases not matched to a gene: 10. CDR3 sequence reads: CASTIDRGFVNTEAFF. CDR3 coding DNA: TGTGCCAGCACGATAGACAGGGGTTTCGTGAACACTGAAGCTTTCTTT. Full variable domain (remainder filled in from reference TRBV2 and TRBJ1-1): EPEVTQTPSHQVTQMGQEVILRCVPISNHLYFYWYRQILGQKVEFLVSFYNNEISEKSEIFDDQFSVERPDGSNFTLKIRSTKLEDSAMYFCASTIDRGFVNTEAFFGQGTRLTVV.

This clonotype was counted between two and nine times. The gene calls are TRBV29-1 and TRBJ2-7; possibly TRBD1 for D (6 bases). Trimming removed 5 bases at V and 0 bases at J, with 17 bases between. The CDR3 length is 15 residues. The germline gives CDR1 SQVTM, CDR2 ANQGSEA. This CDR3 reads CSVTGLARGSYEQYF. The CDR3 DNA reads as TGCAGCGTTACCGGTCTAGCCAGGGGCTCCTACGAGCAGTACTTC.

This clonotype has only a few counts. V usage is TRBV3-1 and J usage is TRBJ2-5; the D is unclear. V lost 3 bases and J lost 1, with 9 bases in between. The germline CDR1 and CDR2 sequences are LGHDT and YNNKEL (reference sequence). The CDR3 has 14 residues. The CDR3 sequence is CASSQTIFQETQYF. DNA of the CDR3: TGTGCCAGCAGCCAGACCATCTTCCAAGAGACCCAGTACTTC.

V gene TRBV7-2 combines with J gene TRBJ2-3; D ambiguous. Germline-derived CDR1 and CDR2 are SGHTA and FQGNSA. This CDR3 has 13 residues. Between the trimmed V and J ends, which lost 3 bases and 3 bases, there was a span of 7 bases. The CDR3 DNA reads TGTGCCAGCAGCTTTGAGTTTACAGATACGCAGTATTTT. This translates into CASSFEFTDTQYF. The full variable domain, rest sourced from reference TRBV7-2 and TRBJ2-3, is GAGVSQSPSNKVTEKGKDVELRCDPISGHTALYWYRQSLGQGLEFLIYFQGNSAPDKSGLPSDRFSAERTGGSVSTLTIQRTQQEDSAVYLCASSFEFTDTQYFGPGTRLTVL.

The chain has TRBV12-3 or TRBV12-4 and TRBJ1-6; D is perhaps TRBD1 (6 bases). This CDR3 is 14 amino acids long. The ends were cut back, 5 bases at V and 7 bases at J, with 12 bases in the middle. This chain's CDR3 is CASSPGGGNSPLHF. The DNA for the CDR3 is TGTGCCAGCAGTCCCGGGGGGGGCAATTCACCCCTCCACTTT.

This clonotype was seen a handful of times. CDR3 loop: CASSQLTEAFF. In nucleotides, the CDR3 is TGTGCCAGCAGCCAACTCACTGAAGCTTTCTTT. The gene calls are TRBV3-1 and TRBJ1-1; D ambiguous. The germline gives CDR1 LGHDT, CDR2 YNNKEL (reference sequence). CDR3 length: 11 amino acids. V dropped 2 bases and J dropped 4 bases, with 2 bases sitting between them.

This rearrangement joins TRBV5-1 to TRBJ2-4; D gene uncertain. V was pared by 0 bases and J by 6 bases, with 4 bases between. In germline, CDR1 is SGHRS, CDR2 YFSETQ. The CDR3 extends over 12 amino acids. CDR3 region: CASSLGGNIQYF. CDR3 DNA sequence: TGCGCCAGCAGCTTGGGAGGAAACATTCAGTACTTC. The variable domain in full, with the rest retrieved from reference TRBV5-1 and TRBJ2-4, is KAGVTQTPRYLIKTRGQQVTLSCSPISGHRSVSWYQQTPGQGLQFLFEYFSETQRNKGNFPGRFSGRQFSNSRSEMNVSTLELGDSALYLCASSLGGNIQYFGAGTRLSVL.